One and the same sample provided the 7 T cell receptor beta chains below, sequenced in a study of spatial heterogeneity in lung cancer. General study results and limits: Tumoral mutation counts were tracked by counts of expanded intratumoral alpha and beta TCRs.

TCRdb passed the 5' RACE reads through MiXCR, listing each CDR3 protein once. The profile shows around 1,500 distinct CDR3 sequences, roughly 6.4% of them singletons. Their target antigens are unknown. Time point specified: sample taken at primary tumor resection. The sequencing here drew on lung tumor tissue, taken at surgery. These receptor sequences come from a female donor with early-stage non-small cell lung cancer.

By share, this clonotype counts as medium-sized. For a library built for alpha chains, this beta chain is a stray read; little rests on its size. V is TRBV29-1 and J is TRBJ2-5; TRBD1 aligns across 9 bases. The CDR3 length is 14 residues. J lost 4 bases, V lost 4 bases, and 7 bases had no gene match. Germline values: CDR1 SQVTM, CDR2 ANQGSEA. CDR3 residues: CSVVEDRGTETQYF. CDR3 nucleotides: TGCAGCGTTGTGGAGGACAGGGGTACAGAGACCCAGTACTTC. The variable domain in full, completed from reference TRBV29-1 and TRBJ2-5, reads SAVISQKPSRDICQRGTSLTIQCQVDSQVTMMFWYRQQPGQSLTLIATANQGSEATYESGFVIDKFPISRPNLTFSTLTVSNMSPEDSSIYLCSVVEDRGTETQYFGPGTRLLVL.

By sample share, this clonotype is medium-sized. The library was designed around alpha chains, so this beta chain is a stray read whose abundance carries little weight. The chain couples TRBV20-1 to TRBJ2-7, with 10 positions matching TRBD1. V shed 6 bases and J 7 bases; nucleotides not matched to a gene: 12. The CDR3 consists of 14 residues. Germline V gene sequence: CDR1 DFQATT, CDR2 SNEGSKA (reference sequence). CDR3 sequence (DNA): TGCAGTGCCACTCGAGGGACAGGGGTAGAAGAGCAGTACTTC. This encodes CSATRGTGVEEQYF.

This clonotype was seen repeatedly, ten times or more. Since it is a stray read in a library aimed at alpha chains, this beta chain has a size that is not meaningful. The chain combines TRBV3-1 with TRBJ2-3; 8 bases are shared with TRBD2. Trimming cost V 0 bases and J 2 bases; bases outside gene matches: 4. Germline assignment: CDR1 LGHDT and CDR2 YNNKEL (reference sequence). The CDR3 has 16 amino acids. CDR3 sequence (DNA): TGTGCCAGCAGCCAAGATGTAGCGGGGAACACAGATACGCAGTATTTT. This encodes CASSQDVAGNTDTQYF.

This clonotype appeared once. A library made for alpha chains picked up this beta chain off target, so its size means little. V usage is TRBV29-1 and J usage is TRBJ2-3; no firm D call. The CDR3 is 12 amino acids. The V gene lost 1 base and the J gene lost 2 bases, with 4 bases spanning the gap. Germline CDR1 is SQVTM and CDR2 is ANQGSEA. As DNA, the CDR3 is TGCAGCGTTGAAGGGTCCACAGATACGCAGTATTTT. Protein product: CSVEGSTDTQYF.

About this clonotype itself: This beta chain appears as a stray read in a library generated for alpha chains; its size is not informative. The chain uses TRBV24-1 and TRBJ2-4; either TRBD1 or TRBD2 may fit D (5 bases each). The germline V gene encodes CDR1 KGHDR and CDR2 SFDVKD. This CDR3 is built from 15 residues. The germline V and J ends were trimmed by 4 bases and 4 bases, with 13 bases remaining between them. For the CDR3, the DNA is TGTGCCACCAGTGACCCCGTGGGGACGAAAAACATTCAGTACTTC. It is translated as CATSDPVGTKNIQYF.

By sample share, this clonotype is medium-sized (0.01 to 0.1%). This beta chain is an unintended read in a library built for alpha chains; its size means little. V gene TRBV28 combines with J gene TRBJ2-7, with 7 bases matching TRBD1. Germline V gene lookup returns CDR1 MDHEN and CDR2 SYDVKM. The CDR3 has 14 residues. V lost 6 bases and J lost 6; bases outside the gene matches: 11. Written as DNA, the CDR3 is TGTGCCAGCAGGGACAGGCCCCTAACATCCGAGCAGTACTTC. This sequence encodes CASRDRPLTSEQYF.

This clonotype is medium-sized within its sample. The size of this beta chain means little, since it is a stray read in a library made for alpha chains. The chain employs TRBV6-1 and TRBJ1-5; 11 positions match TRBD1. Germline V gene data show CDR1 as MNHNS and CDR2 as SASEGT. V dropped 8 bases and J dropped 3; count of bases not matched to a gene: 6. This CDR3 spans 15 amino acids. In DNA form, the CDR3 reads TGTGCCAGCCAGGGACAGGGGGGCCACAATCAGCCCCAGCATTTT. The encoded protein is CASQGQGGHNQPQHF.